What follows are 29 T cell receptor beta chains derived from one specimen sequenced in a study of blood T cell repertoires in COVID-19 (TCRdb year 2020). Libraries were built with the immunoSEQ multiplex PCR assay. TCRdb retrieved this table from immuneACCESS and kept in-frame rearrangements only. Not all clones are present; in checked studies, unresolved V genes account for under half, and no reason is known for the remainder. The sample includes fewer than 300,000 clones, with 80% to 95% observed a single time. The top ten clones comprise 2.2% of the sample. Sequencing was done on a sample of peripheral blood. These receptors originate from a woman in her thirties with COVID-19, enrolled during active disease.

The V call is TRBV27, the J call TRBJ2-2; D perhaps matches TRBD2 (7 bases). The CDR3 is 16 amino acids. Trimming stripped 3 bases from V and 2 bases from J, with 13 bases between. CDR1 and CDR2 (germline): MNHEY, SMNVEV (reference sequence). CDR3 nucleotide sequence: TGTGCCAGCAGTTTCAGGGGCGGGAGAAACACCGGGGAGCTGTTTTTT. Translation: CASSFRGGRNTGELFF.

The chain couples TRBV3-1 (or the pseudogene TRBV3-2) to TRBJ1-2, with D perhaps matching TRBD1 (6 bases). CDR3 length: 14 amino acids. V was clipped by 1 base and J by 5 bases, with 11 bases between them. The germline CDR1 and CDR2 sequences are LGHDT and YNNKEL (reference sequence). This CDR3 is CASSQAGRGYGYTF. CDR3 coding DNA: TGTGCCAGCAGCCAAGCGGGCAGGGGTTATGGCTACACCTTC.

The chain links TRBV5-6 to TRBJ1-2, with D maybe TRBD1 (5 bases). CDR1 and CDR2 from the germline V gene are SGHDT and YYEEEE. The CDR3 totals 14 residues. V lost 4 bases to trimming and J lost 2 bases, with 12 bases between them. Written as DNA, the CDR3 is TGTGCCAGCAGCATGGGACGGGGGAACTATGGCTACACCTTC. Translating gives CASSMGRGNYGYTF.

The genes are TRBV29-1 and TRBJ1-1; D is undetermined. Germline V lookup: CDR1 SQVTM, CDR2 ANQGSEA. V was clipped by 0 bases and J by 1 base, with 6 bases between them. The CDR3 sequence is 13 residues long. The chain's CDR3 is CSVEEVRNTEAFF. The CDR3 nucleotides are TGCAGCGTTGAAGAAGTTAGGAACACTGAAGCTTTCTTT. Looking up the rest from reference TRBV29-1 and TRBJ1-1 gives the full variable domain: SAVISQKPSRDICQRGTSLTIQCQVDSQVTMMFWYRQQPGQSLTLIATANQGSEATYESGFVIDKFPISRPNLTFSTLTVSNMSPEDSSIYLCSVEEVRNTEAFFGQGTRLTVV.

This clone was counted only a few times. The gene calls are TRBV18 and TRBJ1-1; no firm D call. Germline-derived CDR1 and CDR2 are KGHSH and LQKENI. The CDR3 consists of 14 residues. The V end was cut by 2 bases, the J end by 1 base, with 8 bases between. The CDR3 here is CASSPVAENTEAFF. The CDR3 nucleotides are TGTGCCAGCTCACCAGTAGCAGAGAACACTGAAGCTTTCTTT.

The chain links TRBV5-6 to TRBJ2-7, with 12 bases aligning to TRBD2. The CDR3 is 14 residues long. The trim removed 5 bases at V and 6 bases at J, leaving 6 bases unmatched. CDR1 is SGHDT and CDR2 is YYEEEE in the germline V gene. As DNA, the CDR3 is TGTGCCAGCAGTCGACTAGCGGGAGCCGCCGAGCAGTACTTC. This translates into CASSRLAGAAEQYF.

The V call is TRBV9, the J call TRBJ1-1; D call uncertain. This CDR3 spans 16 amino acids. The ends were cut back, 4 bases at V and 5 bases at J, with 21 bases in the middle. Germline assignment: CDR1 SGDLS and CDR2 YYNGEE. The CDR3 region is CASSSGEIGVRTEAFF. Here the CDR3 DNA reads TGTGCCAGCAGCAGCGGCGAAATCGGGGTTCGAACTGAAGCTTTCTTT.

The genes are TRBV18 and TRBJ1-2; TRBD1 matches 7 bases. CDR1 and CDR2 (germline): KGHSH, LQKENI. This CDR3 comprises 14 residues. J was trimmed by 2 bases and V by 1 base; bases with no gene match: 1. In nucleotides, the CDR3 is TGTGCCAGCTCACCACAGGGGGCCAACTATGGCTACACCTTC. This translates into CASSPQGANYGYTF.

The chain couples TRBV5-4 to TRBJ2-5; TRBD1 matches at 8 bases. CDR3 length: 15 residues. V lost 2 bases, J lost 1 base, and 4 bases stayed unmatched. Germline values: CDR1 SGHNT, CDR2 YYREEE (reference sequence). The CDR3 DNA reads as TGTGCCAGCAGCTTTGACAGGGGCTTCCAAGAGACCCAGTACTTC. This translates into CASSFDRGFQETQYF.

V is TRBV6-1 and J is TRBJ2-5; no definite D call. Germline-derived CDR1 and CDR2 are MNHNS and SASEGT. CDR3 size: 15 residues. V gave up 2 bases and J gave up 1 base, with 11 bases separating them. The CDR3 region is CASSENWYFQETQYF. DNA for the CDR3: TGTGCCAGCAGTGAAAACTGGTACTTCCAAGAGACCCAGTACTTC.

This CDR3 reads CASSLGDSVNYGYTF. CDR3 in DNA: TGTGCCAGCAGCTTAGGAGACAGTGTGAACTATGGCTACACCTTC. The chain couples TRBV11-2 to TRBJ1-2; D is perhaps TRBD1 (5 bases). With 1 base removed from V and 2 bases from J, the gap between germline ends came to 11 bases. This CDR3 has 15 residues. Germline CDR1 and CDR2: SGHAT and FQNNGV.

The V call is TRBV6-5, the J call TRBJ1-2, with a tentative D call TRBD1 (5 bases). The CDR3 loop spans 13 amino acids. Germline CDR1 MNHEY, CDR2 SVGAGI. Trimming stripped 7 bases from V and 4 bases from J, with 13 bases between. The CDR3 spells CASKRGAGYGYTF. CDR3 bases: TGTGCCAGCAAAAGGGGCGCTGGCTATGGCTACACCTTC.

About this clone itself: This CDR3 is also generated by other DNA sequences in the sample. V and J are TRBV3-1 (or the pseudogene TRBV3-2) and TRBJ2-7; D perhaps matches TRBD1 (6 bases). V was shortened by 1 base and J by 2 bases, with 9 bases between the two germline ends. Germline values: CDR1 LGHDT, CDR2 YNNKEL (reference sequence). CDR3 length: 14 residues. CDR3 nucleotides: TGTGCCAGCAGCCAAGTTTCAGGGGCCTACGAGCAGTACTTC. This codes for CASSQVSGAYEQYF.

The chain combines TRBV27 with TRBJ1-2; 7 bases line up with TRBD1. With V trimmed by 4 bases and J by 4 bases, 15 bases remained unmatched. Per the germline V gene, CDR1 is MNHEY and CDR2 is SMNVEV (reference sequence). CDR3 length: 17 amino acids. Written as DNA, the CDR3 is TGTGCCAGCAGTTCCCACCCGAAACGACAGGGTTCCTATGGCTACACCTTC. Protein: CASSSHPKRQGSYGYTF.

The V call is TRBV30, the J call TRBJ1-5; unclear D gene. V lost 0 bases and J lost 5, with 8 bases in between. The germline V gene encodes CDR1 GTSNPN and CDR2 SVGIG (reference sequence). CDR3 length equals 13 residues. CDR3 amino acids: CAWSVTRDQPQHF. The CDR3 nucleotides are TGTGCCTGGAGTGTAACTCGGGATCAGCCCCAGCATTTT.

The V gene is TRBV12-3 or TRBV12-4, the J gene TRBJ1-6, with D perhaps TRBD1 (6 bases). This CDR3 is 13 amino acids long. V lost 6 bases and J lost 6, with 9 bases in between. The CDR3 spells CASRQGFNSPLHF. CDR3 DNA sequence: TGTGCCAGCAGGCAGGGGTTTAATTCACCCCTCCACTTT.

About this clone: The identical CDR3 is also encoded by other nucleotide sequences in the sample. The chain is built from TRBV5-4 and TRBJ2-3; maybe TRBD2 (6 bases). CDR1 is SGHNT, CDR2 YYREEE, per germline (reference sequence). V was trimmed by 4 bases and J by 1 base, leaving 10 bases between them. The CDR3 is 14 amino acids. The DNA of the CDR3 is TGTGCCAGCAGCCCGGGACTTCGCACAGATACGCAGTATTTT. It yields the protein CASSPGLRTDTQYF.

V gene TRBV12-3 or TRBV12-4 combines with J gene TRBJ2-1; D gene ambiguous. V lost 3 bases and J lost 7, with 4 bases in between. The CDR3 runs to 11 residues. The CDR3 DNA reads TGTGCCAGCAGTTTTCCAAATGAGCAGTTCTTC. It translates to CASSFPNEQFF.

The chain links TRBV5-4 to TRBJ1-1, with a weak D call TRBD1 (5 bases). The CDR3 contains 15 residues. Germline assignment: CDR1 SGHNT and CDR2 YYREEE (reference sequence). V lost 5 bases and J 3 bases, leaving 17 bases between the germline ends. Here the CDR3 reads CASSSQGSGDTEAFF. The CDR3 nucleotides are TGTGCCAGCAGTTCCCAAGGCTCGGGGGACACTGAAGCTTTCTTT. The variable domain in full, completed from reference TRBV5-4 and TRBJ1-1, reads ETGVTQSPTHLIKTRGQQVTLRCSSQSGHNTVSWYQQALGQGPQFIFQYYREEENGRGNFPPRFSGLQFPNYSSELNVNALELDDSALYLCASSSQGSGDTEAFFGQGTRLTVV.

J is TRBJ1-4 and V is TRBV12-3 or TRBV12-4; D call uncertain. The CDR3 consists of 13 residues. The ends were cut back, 3 bases at V and 8 bases at J, with 10 bases in the middle. Here the CDR3 reads CASSFRGWEKLFF. In nucleotides, the CDR3 is TGTGCCAGCAGTTTTCGGGGATGGGAAAAACTGTTTTTT.

This clone was recorded a few times. V and J are TRBV3-1 (or the pseudogene TRBV3-2) and TRBJ1-1; D remains ambiguous. The V end was cut by 4 bases, the J end by 1 base, with 7 bases between. The CDR3 consists of 13 residues. Looked up from germline, CDR1 is LGHDT and CDR2 is YNNKEL (reference sequence). The CDR3 DNA follows: TGTGCCAGCAGCCTCAACAGGAACACTGAAGCTTTCTTT. Its protein is CASSLNRNTEAFF.

The genes are TRBV11-2 and TRBJ1-2; a possible D gene is TRBD1 (5 bases). The germline V gene encodes CDR1 SGHAT and CDR2 FQNNGV. The CDR3 is made up of 14 amino acids. Trimming removed 0 bases at V and 7 bases at J, with 12 bases between. CDR3 coding DNA: TGTGCCAGCAGCTTAGATCGGGGGGGAGGTGGCTACACCTTC. As protein: CASSLDRGGGGYTF.

The chain carries TRBV2 and TRBJ1-1; the D gene is possibly TRBD1 (5 bases). There are 13 residues in the CDR3. Germline values: CDR1 SNHLY, CDR2 FYNNEI. Trimming pared 6 bases from V and 2 bases from J, leaving 10 bases between. This chain's CDR3 is CASRGQGNTEAFF. CDR3 DNA: TGTGCCAGCAGGGGCCAGGGTAACACTGAAGCTTTCTTT. Based on the CDR3 plus reference TRBV2 and TRBJ1-1, the full variable domain is EPEVTQTPSHQVTQMGQEVILRCVPISNHLYFYWYRQILGQKVEFLVSFYNNEISEKSEIFDDQFSVERPDGSNFTLKIRSTKLEDSAMYFCASRGQGNTEAFFGQGTRLTVV.

This chain uses TRBV5-1 with TRBJ2-3, with 8 bases lining up with TRBD2. V was clipped by 2 bases and J by 2 bases; unmatched bases: 4. Looked up from germline, CDR1 is SGHRS and CDR2 is YFSETQ. The length of the CDR3 is 15 residues. CDR3 sequence (DNA): TGCGCCAGCAGCTTCTACGGGAGGGTCACAGATACGCAGTATTTT. This translates into CASSFYGRVTDTQYF.

This chain joins TRBV19 and TRBJ1-1; D may be TRBD1 (5 bases). The V end lost 1 base, the J end lost 7 bases, and 13 bases lay between the germline ends. This CDR3 comprises 14 residues. The germline V gene has CDR1 LNHDA and CDR2 SQIVND (reference sequence). The CDR3 DNA sequence: TGTGCCAGTAGTATAGCGGGGGGAACAAGTGAAGCTTTCTTT. Its protein product is CASSIAGGTSEAFF.

The chain has TRBV3-1 (or the pseudogene TRBV3-2) and TRBJ1-3; a possible D gene is TRBD1 (6 bases). The CDR3 has 16 residues. Germline CDR1 reads LGHDT; CDR2 reads YNNKEL (reference sequence). V lost 0 bases to trimming and J lost 9 bases, with 18 bases between them. CDR3 residues: CASSQEGAGMVGTIYF. In DNA form, the CDR3 reads TGTGCCAGCAGCCAAGAGGGGGCAGGGATGGTAGGCACCATATATTTT.

This chain uses TRBV6-5 with TRBJ1-5; possibly TRBD1 for D (5 bases). CDR1 MNHEY and CDR2 SVGAGI come from the germline V gene. The CDR3 totals 15 residues. Trimming left V 7 bases short and J 9 bases short, with 22 bases between. CDR3 region: CASKEQGSVFVPQHF. CDR3 nucleotides: TGTGCCAGCAAAGAGCAGGGTTCTGTTTTTGTGCCCCAGCATTTT.

J is TRBJ2-5 and V is TRBV3-1 (or the pseudogene TRBV3-2); D possibly corresponds to TRBD2 (5 bases). Per germline, CDR1 LGHDT and CDR2 YNNKEL (reference sequence). This CDR3 region has 16 residues. V shed 1 base and J shed 4 bases, with 16 bases lying between them. CDR3 in amino acids: CASSQATLAERETQYF. The CDR3 DNA sequence: TGTGCCAGCAGCCAAGCTACGCTAGCAGAGAGAGAGACCCAGTACTTC.

The chain uses TRBV18 and TRBJ1-2; D unresolved. This CDR3 is 14 amino acids long. Germline V gene sequence: CDR1 KGHSH, CDR2 LQKENI. Deletions cut 1 base from V and 6 bases from J, with 12 bases between. The CDR3 loop is CASSPQKVYDGYTF. CDR3 sequence (DNA): TGTGCCAGCTCACCACAGAAAGTCTACGATGGCTACACCTTC.